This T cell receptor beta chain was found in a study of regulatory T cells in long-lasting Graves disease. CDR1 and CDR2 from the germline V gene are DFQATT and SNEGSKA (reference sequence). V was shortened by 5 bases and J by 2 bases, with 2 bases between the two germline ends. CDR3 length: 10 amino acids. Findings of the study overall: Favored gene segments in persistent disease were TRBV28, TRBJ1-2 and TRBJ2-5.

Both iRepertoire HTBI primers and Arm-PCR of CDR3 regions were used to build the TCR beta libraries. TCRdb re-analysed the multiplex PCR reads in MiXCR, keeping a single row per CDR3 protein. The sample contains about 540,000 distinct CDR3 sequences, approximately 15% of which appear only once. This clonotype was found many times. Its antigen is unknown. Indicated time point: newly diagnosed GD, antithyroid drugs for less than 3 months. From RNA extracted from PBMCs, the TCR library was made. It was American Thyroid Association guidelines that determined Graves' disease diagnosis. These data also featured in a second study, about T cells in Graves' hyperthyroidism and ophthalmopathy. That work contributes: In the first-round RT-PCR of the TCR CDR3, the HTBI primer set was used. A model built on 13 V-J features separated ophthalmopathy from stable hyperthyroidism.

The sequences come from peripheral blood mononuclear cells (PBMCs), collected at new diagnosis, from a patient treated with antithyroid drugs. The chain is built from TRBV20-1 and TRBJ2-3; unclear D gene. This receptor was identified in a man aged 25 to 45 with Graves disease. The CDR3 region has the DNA TGCAGTGCTTTCACAGATACGCAGTATTTT. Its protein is CSAFTDTQYF.